The clone carrying this T cell receptor (beta chain) turned up a few times. Its antigen remains unidentified. Prior autoimmune disease or systemic immunosuppression barred patients. Baseline was the first blood sampling point, followed by cycle 4 day 1 and cycle 7 day 1. This sample was taken from a study of OX40 agonist ivuxolimab in advanced cancers. Overall study: People who had prior anti-PD-1, anti-PD-L1 or anti-CTLA-4 therapy could take part, and 40% had some. Study-wide results and limits: CD8+ T cells (on average) carried more expanded clones than CD4+ T cells.

Only in-frame clones appear in the TCRdb table, and some are missing; sequencing was by immunoSEQ multiplex PCR. Among about 30,000 clones listed, about 83% were seen once. Germline loops: CDR1 MNHEY, CDR2 SMNVEV (reference sequence). The CDR3 spans 12 residues. Trimming cost V 10 bases and J 6 bases; bases outside gene matches: 5. This sample comprised CD4+ or CD8+ T cells sorted from blood, obtained in a trial of the OX40 agonist ivuxolimab. This receptor was identified in an adult with an advanced solid tumor such as melanoma, head and neck, liver or kidney cancer. This chain uses TRBV27 with TRBJ2-1; 8 nucleotides agree with TRBD1. CDR3 protein: CATTQGGNEQFF. In DNA form, the CDR3 reads TGTGCCACCACACAGGGGGGCAATGAGCAGTTCTTC.